This T cell receptor beta chain was recorded in a study of early T cells in non-severe SARS-CoV-2 infection. Across the whole study: The study sequenced bulk RNA from unsorted whole blood, with chains unpaired.

TCRdb ran MiXCR on the 5' RACE reads and lists one entry per CDR3 protein. In the table there are about 66,000 distinct CDR3 sequences, less than 15% of which are singletons. This clonotype was detected a few times. In germline, CDR1 is SGHTA, CDR2 FQGTGA. Unmatched junction bases numbered 3, after V lost 5 bases and J lost 3 bases. The CDR3 length is 15 residues. The rearrangement joins TRBV7-3 to TRBJ2-1; TRBD2 aligns across 11 bases. The sequenced sample consisted of whole blood. The source is an adult who was a healthcare worker with PCR-confirmed SARS-CoV-2 infection or an uninfected control (not recorded which). CDR3 nucleotide sequence: TGTGCCAGCAGCCCGGGACTAGCGGACTACAATGAGCAGTTCTTC. Translated, it gives CASSPGLADYNEQFF.